Listed here are 9 T cell receptor beta chains from one sample, sequenced in a study of control samples from healthy donors and cancer patients. TCRdb's copy holds only in-frame clones and misses some; the assay was immunoSEQ multiplex PCR. Of 150,000 to 200,000 clones listed, 88% are singletons. The source material was blood. The source of these receptors is a woman younger than 45 in good health.

The chain is built from TRBV4-1 and TRBJ2-7; D might be TRBD2 (6 bases). The length of the CDR3 is 14 residues. In germline, CDR1 is MGHRA, CDR2 YSYEKL. Trimming left V 3 bases short and J 2 bases short, with 11 bases between. The CDR3 DNA sequence: TGCGCCAGCAGCCACGGCGGGAACCCCTACGAGCAGTACTTC. As protein: CASSHGGNPYEQYF.

CDR3 sequence (DNA): TGTGCCAGTAGTATTACGGGTTACACTGAAGCTTTCTTT. It is translated as CASSITGYTEAFF. This rearrangement joins TRBV19 to TRBJ1-1; D not resolved. Trimming took 3 bases from V and 3 from J, leaving 8 bases between them. This CDR3 is built from 13 residues. From germline, CDR1 is LNHDA and CDR2 SQIVND (reference sequence). Looking up the rest from reference TRBV19 and TRBJ1-1 gives the full variable domain: DGGITQSPKYLFRKEGQNVTLSCEQNLNHDAMYWYRQDPGQGLRLIYYSQIVNDFQKGDIAEGYSVSREKKESFPLTVTSAQKNPTAFYLCASSITGYTEAFFGQGTRLTVV.

V is TRBV7-9 and J is TRBJ2-3, with a weak D call TRBD2 (6 bases). The germline V gene has CDR1 SEHNR and CDR2 FQNEAQ (reference sequence). V lost 2 bases and J lost 3, with 12 bases in between. This CDR3 is built from 15 residues. The CDR3 is CASSLRQGGTDTQYF. In DNA form, the CDR3 reads TGTGCCAGCAGCTTACGGCAGGGAGGTACAGATACGCAGTATTTT.

In this sample, this clone turned up a few times. The chain uses TRBV18 and TRBJ2-7; TRBD1 is a possible D gene (6 bases). The CDR3 length is 13 residues. V gave up 6 bases and J gave up 4 bases, with 13 bases separating them. Germline lookup yields CDR1 KGHSH and CDR2 LQKENI. This CDR3 reads CASSQGTGYEQYV. The CDR3 nucleotides read TGTGCCAGCTCCCAAGGAACAGGGTACGAGCAGTACGTC.

The chain joins TRBV2 to TRBJ1-4; 10 bases agree with TRBD1. J was trimmed by 8 bases and V by 5 bases; bases with no gene match: 8. The CDR3 is 15 residues long. Per germline, CDR1 SNHLY and CDR2 FYNNEI. CDR3 nucleotides: TGTGCCAGCAGTCTTCGACAGGGGGCGGCGGAAAAACTGTTTTTT. It encodes CASSLRQGAAEKLFF. The entire variable domain, with the rest obtained from reference TRBV2 and TRBJ1-4, is as follows: EPEVTQTPSHQVTQMGQEVILRCVPISNHLYFYWYRQILGQKVEFLVSFYNNEISEKSEIFDDQFSVERPDGSNFTLKIRSTKLEDSAMYFCASSLRQGAAEKLFFGSGTQLSVL.

A remark on this clone: The sample contains more than one DNA sequence encoding this CDR3. The V call is TRBV7-9, the J call TRBJ1-1; D remains unclear. V lost 1 base, J lost 2 bases, and 8 bases lay in between. This CDR3 contains 14 residues. Germline CDR1 SEHNR, CDR2 FQNEAQ (reference sequence). For the CDR3, the DNA is TGTGCCAGCAGCTTAGTTACACAAAACACTGAAGCTTTCTTT. Its translation: CASSLVTQNTEAFF.

The chain is built from TRBV7-9 and TRBJ1-3, with D unresolved. Germline V gene lookup returns CDR1 SEHNR and CDR2 FQNEAQ (reference sequence). The length of the CDR3 is 16 residues. Trimming shortened V by 0 bases and J by 0 bases, and 9 bases separated the two germline ends. In nucleotides, the CDR3 is TGTGCCAGCAGCTTAGCTGGGCAGCTCTCTGGAAACACCATATATTTT. This sequence encodes CASSLAGQLSGNTIYF. The variable domain in full, completed from reference TRBV7-9 and TRBJ1-3, reads DTGVSQNPRHKITKRGQNVTFRCDPISEHNRLYWYRQTLGQGPEFLTYFQNEAQLEKSRLLSDRFSAERPKGSFSTLEIQRTEQGDSAMYLCASSLAGQLSGNTIYFGEGSWLTVV.

This clone showed up just once. This chain joins TRBV2 and TRBJ1-6; no definite D call. Trimming pared 7 bases from V and 7 bases from J, leaving 8 bases between. Germline CDR1 reads SNHLY; CDR2 reads FYNNEI. The CDR3 has 12 residues. CDR3 residues: CASTVANSPLHF. The CDR3 DNA follows: TGTGCCAGCACGGTGGCAAATTCACCCCTCCACTTT.

This clone occurred once. This chain links TRBV19 with TRBJ1-5, with 8 positions matching TRBD1. Germline trimming cut 6 bases from V and 9 bases from J; bases unmatched to any gene: 13. Germline CDR1 LNHDA, CDR2 SQIVND (reference sequence). The CDR3 runs 15 residues. The CDR3 region has the DNA TGTGCCAGTAGCACCGGGACAGGTGACCCGCGGCCCCAGCATTTT. Residues: CASSTGTGDPRPQHF.